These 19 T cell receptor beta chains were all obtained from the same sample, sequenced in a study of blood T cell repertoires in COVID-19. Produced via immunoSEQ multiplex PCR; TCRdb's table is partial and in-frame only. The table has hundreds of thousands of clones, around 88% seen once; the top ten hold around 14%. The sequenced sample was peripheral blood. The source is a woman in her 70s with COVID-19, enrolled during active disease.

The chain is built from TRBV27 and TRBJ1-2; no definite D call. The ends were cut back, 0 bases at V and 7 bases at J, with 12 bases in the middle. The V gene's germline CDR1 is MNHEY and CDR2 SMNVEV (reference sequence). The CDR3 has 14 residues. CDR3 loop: CASSLSSQVGGYTF. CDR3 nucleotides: TGTGCCAGCAGTTTATCGTCGCAGGTGGGTGGCTACACCTTC.

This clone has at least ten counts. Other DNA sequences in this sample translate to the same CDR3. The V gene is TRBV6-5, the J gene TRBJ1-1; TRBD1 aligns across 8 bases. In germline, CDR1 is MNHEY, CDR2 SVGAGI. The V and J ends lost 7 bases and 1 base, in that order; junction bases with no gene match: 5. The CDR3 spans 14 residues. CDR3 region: CASTYGTGNTEAFF. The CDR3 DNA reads TGTGCCAGCACCTACGGGACAGGGAACACTGAAGCTTTCTTT.

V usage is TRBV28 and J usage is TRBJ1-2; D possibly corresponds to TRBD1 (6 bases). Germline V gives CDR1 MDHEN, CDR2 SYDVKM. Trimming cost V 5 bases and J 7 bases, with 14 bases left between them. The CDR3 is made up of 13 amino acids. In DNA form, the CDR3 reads TGTGCCAGCAGTCTCACAGGGCAGGTTGGCTACACCTTC. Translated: CASSLTGQVGYTF.

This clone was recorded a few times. CDR3 residues: CASSHGGAGGRLDEQFF. The DNA of the CDR3 is TGTGCCAGCAGCCACGGTGGGGCGGGGGGGCGTCTCGATGAGCAGTTCTTC. The rearrangement links TRBV12-1 to TRBJ2-1; the table assigns TRBD2, which was not confirmed against the DNA. TRBV12-1 is a known pseudogene. The CDR3 spans 17 residues.

The CDR3 nucleotides read TGTGCCTGGAGGTTGAGGGGGGGACCCCTCTATGGCTACACCTTC. Translating it yields CAWRLRGGPLYGYTF. The rearrangement links TRBV30 to TRBJ1-2; weak D call: TRBD1 (6 bases). The CDR3 length is 15 residues. The germline CDR1 and CDR2 sequences are GTSNPN and SVGIG (reference sequence). V dropped 3 bases and J dropped 4 bases, with 18 bases sitting between them.

CDR3 DNA: TGTGCCAGCTCACCACGGGACTACTACGAGCAGTACTTC. It encodes CASSPRDYYEQYF. This chain connects TRBV18 to TRBJ2-7; 7 positions agree with TRBD2. The CDR3 runs 13 residues. Trimming at V came to 1 base and at J to 3 bases, leaving 0 bases not matched to a gene. Germline lookup yields CDR1 KGHSH and CDR2 LQKENI.

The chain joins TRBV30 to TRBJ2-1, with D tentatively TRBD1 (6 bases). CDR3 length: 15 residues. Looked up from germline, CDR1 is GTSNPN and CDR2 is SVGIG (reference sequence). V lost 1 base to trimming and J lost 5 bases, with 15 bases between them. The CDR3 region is CAWSALSGHHNEQFF. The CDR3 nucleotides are TGTGCCTGGAGTGCCCTCTCGGGACATCACAATGAGCAGTTCTTC.

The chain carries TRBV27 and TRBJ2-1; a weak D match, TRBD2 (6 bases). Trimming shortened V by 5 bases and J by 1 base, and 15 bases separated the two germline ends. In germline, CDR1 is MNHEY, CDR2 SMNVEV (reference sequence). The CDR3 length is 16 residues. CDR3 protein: CASSPSRGSSYNEQFF. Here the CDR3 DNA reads TGTGCCAGCAGTCCCAGTCGGGGGTCTTCCTACAATGAGCAGTTCTTC.

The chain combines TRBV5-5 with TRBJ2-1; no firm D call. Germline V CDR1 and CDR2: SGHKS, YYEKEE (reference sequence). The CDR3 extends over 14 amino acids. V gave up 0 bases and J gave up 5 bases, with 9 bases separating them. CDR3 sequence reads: CASSLDAANNEQFF. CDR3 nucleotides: TGTGCCAGCAGCTTGGATGCAGCGAACAATGAGCAGTTCTTC.

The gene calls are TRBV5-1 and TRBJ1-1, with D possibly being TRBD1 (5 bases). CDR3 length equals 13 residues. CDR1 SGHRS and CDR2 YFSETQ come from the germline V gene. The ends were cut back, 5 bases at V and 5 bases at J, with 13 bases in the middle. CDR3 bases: TGCGCCAGCAGTAGGACCGGGGGAACTGAAGCTTTCTTT. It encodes CASSRTGGTEAFF.

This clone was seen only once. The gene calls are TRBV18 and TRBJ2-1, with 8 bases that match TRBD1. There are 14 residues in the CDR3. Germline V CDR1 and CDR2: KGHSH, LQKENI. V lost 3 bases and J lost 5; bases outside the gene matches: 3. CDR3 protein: CASSPMTGDNEQFF. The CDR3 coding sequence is TGTGCCAGCTCACCGATGACAGGGGACAATGAGCAGTTCTTC. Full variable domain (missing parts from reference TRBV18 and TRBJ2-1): NAGVMQNPRHLVRRRGQEARLRCSPMKGHSHVYWYRQLPEEGLKFMVYLQKENIIDESGMPKERFSAEFPKEGPSILRIQQVVRGDSAAYFCASSPMTGDNEQFFGPGTRLTVL.

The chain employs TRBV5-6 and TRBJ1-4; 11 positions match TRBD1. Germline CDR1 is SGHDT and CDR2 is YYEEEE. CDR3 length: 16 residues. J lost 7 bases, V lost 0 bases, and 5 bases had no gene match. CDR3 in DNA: TGTGCCAGCAGCTTGGCCCCGGACAGGGGGCCTGAAAAACTGTTTTTT. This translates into CASSLAPDRGPEKLFF.

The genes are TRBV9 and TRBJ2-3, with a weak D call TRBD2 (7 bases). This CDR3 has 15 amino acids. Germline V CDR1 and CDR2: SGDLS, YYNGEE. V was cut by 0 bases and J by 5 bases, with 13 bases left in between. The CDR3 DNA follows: TGTGCCAGCAGCGTAGTGGGCGGGGGCGTAGATACGCAGTATTTT. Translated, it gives CASSVVGGGVDTQYF.

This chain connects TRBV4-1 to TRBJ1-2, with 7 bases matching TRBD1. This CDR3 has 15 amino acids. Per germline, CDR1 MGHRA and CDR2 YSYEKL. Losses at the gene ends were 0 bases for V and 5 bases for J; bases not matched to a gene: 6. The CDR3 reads CASSQDSGGGYGYTF. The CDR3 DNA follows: TGCGCCAGCAGCCAAGACTCAGGGGGTGGTTATGGCTACACCTTC.

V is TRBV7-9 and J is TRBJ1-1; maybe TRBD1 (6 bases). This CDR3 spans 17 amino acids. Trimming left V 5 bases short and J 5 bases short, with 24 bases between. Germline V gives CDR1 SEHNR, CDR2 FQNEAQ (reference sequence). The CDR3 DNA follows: TGTGCCAGCAGCCCGTCCCAGGCGGGGGGCATCGGGACTGAAGCTTTCTTT. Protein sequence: CASSPSQAGGIGTEAFF.

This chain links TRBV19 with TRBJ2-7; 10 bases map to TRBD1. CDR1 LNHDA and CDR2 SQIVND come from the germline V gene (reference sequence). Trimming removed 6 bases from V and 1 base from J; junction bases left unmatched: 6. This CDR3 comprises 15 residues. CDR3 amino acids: CASSSTGGESYEQYF. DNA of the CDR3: TGTGCCAGTAGCTCGACAGGGGGCGAATCCTACGAGCAGTACTTC.

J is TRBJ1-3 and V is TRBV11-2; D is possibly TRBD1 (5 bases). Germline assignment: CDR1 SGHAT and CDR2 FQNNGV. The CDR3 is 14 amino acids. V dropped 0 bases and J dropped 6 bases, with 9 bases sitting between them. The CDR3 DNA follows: TGTGCCAGCAGCTTAGACGCGGGACCAAACACCATATATTTT. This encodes CASSLDAGPNTIYF.

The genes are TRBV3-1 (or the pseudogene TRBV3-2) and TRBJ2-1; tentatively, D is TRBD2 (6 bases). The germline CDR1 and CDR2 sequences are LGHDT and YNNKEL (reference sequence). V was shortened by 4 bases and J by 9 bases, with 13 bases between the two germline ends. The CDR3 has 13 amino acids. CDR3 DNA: TGTGCCAGCAGCCGCGGGACCGAGGGTGAGCAGTTCTTC. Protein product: CASSRGTEGEQFF.

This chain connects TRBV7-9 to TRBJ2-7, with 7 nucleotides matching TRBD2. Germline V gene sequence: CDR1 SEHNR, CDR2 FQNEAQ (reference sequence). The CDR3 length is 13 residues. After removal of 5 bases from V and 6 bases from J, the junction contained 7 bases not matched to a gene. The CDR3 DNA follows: TGTGCCAGCAGCCCTCCCGGGGGGATCGAGCAGTACTTC. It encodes CASSPPGGIEQYF.